The clone carrying this T cell receptor (beta chain) was picked up a small number of times. Researchers took lesional scalp punch biopsies and peripheral blood from people who were alopecia areata patients. cDNA prepared by RNA extraction and subsequent reverse transcription served as the template for sequencing. This table comes from immunoSEQ multiplex PCR, and its TCRdb copy is limited to in-frame clones, with some not included. This table has more than 150,000 clones, around half appearing once. This record belongs to a study of CD8+ T cells in alopecia areata. Study-wide background: Treated patients received oral tofacitinib, 5 to 10 mg twice daily.

The sequences come from CD8+ T cells sorted from blood, collected at week 0. The sequence was obtained from a human donor with alopecia areata.

CDR3 sequence (DNA): TGCAGCGTTGAAAGTGATGAGCAGTTCTTC. Its protein is CSVESDEQFF. V is TRBV29-1 and J is TRBJ2-1, with unresolved D. V was cut by 2 bases and J by 8 bases, with 4 bases left in between. The germline V gene encodes CDR1 SQVTM and CDR2 ANQGSEA. This CDR3 is 10 amino acids long.